This T cell receptor (beta chain) was sequenced during a study of T cell changes during pregnancy in multiple sclerosis. The CDR3 length is 16 residues. Germline V gene lookup returns CDR1 LNHDA and CDR2 SQIVND (reference sequence). V was pared by 1 base and J by 0 bases, with 3 bases of the junction left unmatched. Here immunoSEQ multiplex PCR was the method, and the copy in TCRdb shows in-frame clones only, minus some. This sample yields about 49,000 clones, of which around 90% are seen a single time; roughly 5% belongs to the top ten. The chain has TRBV19 and TRBJ1-5; TRBD1 matches 7 bases. The receptor was derived from a female donor in good health, enrolled as a control in a pregnancy study. Sequencing was performed on peripheral blood, taken after pregnancy. CDR3 in DNA: TGTGCCAGTAGTATAGGAGGGACAGCTAGCAATCAGCCCCAGCATTTT. As protein: CASSIGGTASNQPQHF.